Listed below are T cell receptor beta chains from one sample, sequenced in a study of T cells in localized non-small cell lung cancer. Method: immunoSEQ multiplex PCR; TCRdb's copy keeps in-frame clones and lacks some. Of tens of thousands of clones in the sample, 70% to 90% were seen once. This specimen consisted of peripheral blood, obtained before any cancer treatment. Every receptor here comes from a woman aged 35 to 75 with stage I squamous cell lung carcinoma. CDR3s include the opening cysteine and the closing phenylalanine or tryptophan.

TRBV5-1,TRBJ2-7,CASSLAGALRYEQYF
TRBV30,TRBJ1-2,CACTRTGGNYGYTF
TRBV27,TRBJ1-1,CASSLRQRDRGAFF
TRBV5-6,TRBJ2-5,CASSLRTRSQRETQYF
TRBV18,TRBJ1-2,CASSPRGAGDYGYTF
TRBV10-3,TRBJ1-5,CAISGTANQPQHF
TRBV7-2,TRBJ1-1,CASSLAVQTGNTEAFF
TRBV21-1,TRBJ2-7,CASSKARTLLTKQYF
TRBV2,TRBJ2-3,CASRISGASTDTQYF
TRBV2,TRBJ1-5,CASSEQGSGNQPQHF
TRBV27,TRBJ2-1,CASSSGLAGGRRGYNEQFF
TRBV10-3,TRBJ1-1,CAISEAGQANTEAFF
TRBV29-1,TRBJ1-1,CSAGGAGTETEAFF
TRBV5-1,TRBJ2-7,CASSLGLAVTYEQYF
TRBV2,TRBJ2-3,CASSVFGTWTDTQYF
TRBV7-9,TRBJ2-3,CASSVQGKTDTQYF
TRBV29-1,TRBJ1-3,CSVGEVGNTIYF
TRBV11-2,TRBJ2-5,CASSPRTSGGAAETQYF